This note documents a single T cell receptor (beta chain) sequence. The data stem from a study of blood T cell repertoires in COVID-19. This table comes from immunoSEQ multiplex PCR, and its TCRdb copy is limited to in-frame clones, with some not included. The sample lists fewer than 200,000 clones; around 76% were seen once. The sequence derives from a woman aged 50 to 60 with active or convalescent COVID-19. Sequenced sample: peripheral blood.

The CDR3 coding sequence is TGTGCCAGCTCACCAATCCCGGATAGCGGCACAGATACGCAGTATTTT. This gives the protein CASSPIPDSGTDTQYF. The rearrangement joins TRBV18 to TRBJ2-3; the D gene is possibly TRBD2 (5 bases). Trimming took 2 bases from V and 1 from J, leaving 13 bases between them. The germline V gene encodes CDR1 KGHSH and CDR2 LQKENI. This CDR3 comprises 16 residues.